These T cell receptor beta chains were read from a single sample in a study of OX40 agonist ivuxolimab in advanced cancers. The table came from immunoSEQ multiplex PCR; TCRdb's copy has only in-frame clones and leaves some out. This sample yields 55,000 to 65,000 clones, of which 91% are seen a single time; about 17% belongs to the top ten. The source material was CD4+ or CD8+ T cells sorted from blood, sampled in a trial of the OX40 agonist ivuxolimab. These receptor sequences come from an adult with an advanced solid tumor such as melanoma, head and neck, liver or kidney cancer. Both conserved end residues are trimmed from each CDR3. The order of the fields is J gene, V gene, CDR3 protein.

TRBJ2-2 TRBV10-1 ASSESNDGQNTGELF
TRBJ2-7 TRBV5-6 ASSLGGGGGQYEQY
TRBJ2-1 TRBV11-2 ASSLDRTWGYSYNEQF
TRBJ1-1 TRBV25-1 ASSAYSEAF
TRBJ2-2 TRBV5-6 ASSLVQGDTGELF
TRBJ2-1 TRBV27 ASSFYEGDNEQF
TRBJ1-6 TRBV5-1 ASSLDWDRGNSPLH
TRBJ2-1 TRBV6-5 ASSSPSGAPGDEQF
TRBJ2-7 TRBV5-4 ASSLRATETYEQY
TRBJ1-4 TRBV12-5 ASALGLGGSEKLF